This TCR beta chain was found in a study of T cell responses to AZD1222 COVID-19 vaccine. Overall study results and limits: The study identified only a handful of AZD1222 recipients as seropositive at baseline. Among the donors, most were white British and more were female, and clonal diversity was possibly underestimated. The study reported that nearly half of spike-specific TCRs target unmutated variant regions. Spike-specific TCRs gained breadth and depth after people received two AZD1222 doses.

Here immunoSEQ multiplex PCR was the method, and the copy in TCRdb shows in-frame clones only, minus some. The profile covers roughly 200,000 clones, with 90% to 95% appearing a single time and around 1% taken by the ten largest. As to this clone: Its specificity is unknown.

This receptor was obtained from an adult in good health. The specimen was peripheral blood, collected on day 0 of MenACWY control vaccination.

CDR3 amino acids: CASSESLAVYGYTF. CDR3 sequence (DNA): TGTGCCAGCAGTGAATCCCTGGCGGTCTATGGCTACACCTTC. The chain combines TRBV6-1 with TRBJ1-2; D uncertain. The CDR3 consists of 14 residues. Germline V CDR1 and CDR2: MNHNS, SASEGT. Between the trimmed V and J ends, which lost 2 bases and 4 bases, there was a span of 11 bases.